The 14 T cell receptor beta chains in this list originate from one sample, sequenced in a study of cytomegalovirus exposure and HLA in healthy donors. TCRdb's copy holds only in-frame clones and misses some; the assay was immunoSEQ multiplex PCR. The sample has 160,000 or so clones, 88% seen once. The sequencing input was PBMCs. The receptors originated from a man aged 18 to 30 in good health and CMV-seronegative.

This clone has only one observation. This chain joins TRBV29-1 and TRBJ1-2; D not resolved. Trimming left V 3 bases short and J 4 bases short, with 6 bases between. The CDR3 is 11 amino acids. Per the germline V gene, CDR1 is SQVTM and CDR2 is ANQGSEA. The CDR3 DNA is TGCAGCGTTGAGAATAGCTATGGCTACACCTTC. It is translated as CSVENSYGYTF.

The chain recombines TRBV28 with TRBJ1-5; 9 bases map to TRBD1. The V gene's germline CDR1 is MDHEN and CDR2 SYDVKM. The CDR3 extends over 15 amino acids. Trimming took 5 bases from V and 9 from J; bases not matched to a gene: 11. Written as DNA, the CDR3 is TGTGCCAGCAGTACGGGACAGGGTAGGTGGCGGCCCCAGCATTTT. Translated: CASSTGQGRWRPQHF.

The chain is built from TRBV10-3 and TRBJ1-6; 7 bases fit TRBD1. The length of the CDR3 is 12 residues. From germline, CDR1 is ENHRY and CDR2 SYGVKD. Trimming removed 9 bases from V and 5 bases from J; junction bases left unmatched: 1. CDR3 coding DNA: TGTGCCATAGGACAGGATAATTCACCCCTCCACTTT. Its translation is CAIGQDNSPLHF.

The J gene is TRBJ2-1, the V gene TRBV27; D is unresolved. Trimming shortened V by 5 bases and J by 0 bases, and 11 bases separated the two germline ends. Germline V gene sequence: CDR1 MNHEY, CDR2 SMNVEV (reference sequence). The CDR3 is made up of 15 amino acids. CDR3 amino acids: CASSLFSRSYNEQFF. DNA of the CDR3: TGTGCCAGCAGTCTTTTCTCTCGCTCCTACAATGAGCAGTTCTTC.

The chain uses TRBV27 and TRBJ1-5; 11 nucleotides agree with TRBD1. Unmatched junction bases numbered 7, after V lost 6 bases and J lost 0 bases. Germline V gene data show CDR1 as MNHEY and CDR2 as SMNVEV (reference sequence). The CDR3 is made up of 17 amino acids. Here the CDR3 reads CASSSGTGGGSNQPQHF. Written as DNA, the CDR3 is TGTGCCAGCAGCTCCGGGACAGGGGGAGGTAGCAATCAGCCCCAGCATTTT.

The chain uses TRBV7-9 and TRBJ2-1, with 10 bases matching TRBD1. Germline loops: CDR1 SEHNR, CDR2 FQNEAQ (reference sequence). V gave up 8 bases and J gave up 4 bases; unmatched junction bases: 2. The CDR3 has 13 amino acids. Here the CDR3 reads CASGDRGYNEQFF. Written as DNA, the CDR3 is TGTGCCAGCGGGGACAGGGGATACAATGAGCAGTTCTTC.

The chain is built from TRBV2 and TRBJ1-5; D uncertain. This CDR3 contains 15 residues. V lost 3 bases to trimming and J lost 2 bases, with 11 bases between them. The germline V gene has CDR1 SNHLY and CDR2 FYNNEI. CDR3 region: CASSEEGWGNQPQHF. Written as DNA, the CDR3 is TGTGCCAGCAGTGAGGAGGGATGGGGCAATCAGCCCCAGCATTTT.

The CDR3 region has the DNA TGCAGTGCGAAACAGGGAATTGAGCAGTACTTC. Translating it yields CSAKQGIEQYF. The rearrangement links TRBV20-1 to TRBJ2-7; weak D call: TRBD1 (6 bases). There are 11 residues in the CDR3. Between the trimmed V and J ends, which lost 6 bases and 7 bases, there was a span of 13 bases. The germline V gene encodes CDR1 DFQATT and CDR2 SNEGSKA (reference sequence).

The chain carries TRBV4-3 and TRBJ1-2; D is perhaps TRBD1 (5 bases). Trimming stripped 4 bases from V and 8 bases from J, with 26 bases between. From germline, CDR1 is LGHNA and CDR2 YSLEER. This CDR3 region has 17 residues. CDR3 protein: CASSRNPTGVRREGYTF. The CDR3 coding sequence is TGCGCCAGCAGCCGCAACCCTACAGGAGTCCGACGAGAGGGCTACACCTTC.

The chain couples TRBV29-1 to TRBJ2-7; a weak D match, TRBD2 (5 bases). The CDR3 spans 13 residues. Germline CDR1 is SQVTM and CDR2 is ANQGSEA. This CDR3 reads CSARSAVSYEQYF. In nucleotides, the CDR3 is TGCAGTGCCAGATCAGCGGTCTCCTACGAGCAGTACTTC.

V and J are TRBV2 and TRBJ2-2; D is possibly TRBD1 (5 bases). Germline V CDR1 and CDR2: SNHLY, FYNNEI. Between the trimmed V and J ends, which lost 6 bases and 3 bases, there was a span of 11 bases. This CDR3 spans 14 amino acids. CDR3 residues: CASSIGRDTGELFF. Here the CDR3 DNA reads TGTGCCAGCAGCATTGGCAGGGACACCGGGGAGCTGTTTTTT.

This chain joins TRBV6-1 and TRBJ1-3; TRBD1 agrees at 7 bases. The CDR3 is 14 residues long. Germline assignment: CDR1 MNHNS and CDR2 SASEGT. The V and J ends lost 1 base and 9 bases, in that order; junction bases with no gene match: 6. The CDR3 DNA sequence: TGTGCCAGCAGTGAAGGGACAGGATGGGGCACCATATATTTT. Translating it yields CASSEGTGWGTIYF.

V usage is TRBV5-1 and J usage is TRBJ2-1, with TRBD2 matching 13 bases. V dropped 2 bases and J dropped 4; count of bases not matched to a gene: 6. CDR3 length equals 17 residues. Germline CDR1 and CDR2: SGHRS and YFSETQ. DNA for the CDR3: TGCGCCAGCAGCTTAAGACTAGCGGGGGGCGCTTACAATGAGCAGTTCTTC. It translates to CASSLRLAGGAYNEQFF. The entire variable domain, with the rest obtained from reference TRBV5-1 and TRBJ2-1, is as follows: KAGVTQTPRYLIKTRGQQVTLSCSPISGHRSVSWYQQTPGQGLQFLFEYFSETQRNKGNFPGRFSGRQFSNSRSEMNVSTLELGDSALYLCASSLRLAGGAYNEQFFGPGTRLTVL.

V is TRBV6-1 and J is TRBJ2-5; 10 bases map to TRBD1. The length of the CDR3 is 17 residues. V lost 1 base to trimming and J lost 5 bases; unmatched junction nucleotides: 10. The V gene's germline CDR1 is MNHNS and CDR2 SASEGT. The CDR3 loop reads CASSEGVGTGVGETQYF. CDR3 in DNA: TGTGCCAGCAGTGAAGGAGTAGGGACAGGGGTGGGGGAGACCCAGTACTTC.